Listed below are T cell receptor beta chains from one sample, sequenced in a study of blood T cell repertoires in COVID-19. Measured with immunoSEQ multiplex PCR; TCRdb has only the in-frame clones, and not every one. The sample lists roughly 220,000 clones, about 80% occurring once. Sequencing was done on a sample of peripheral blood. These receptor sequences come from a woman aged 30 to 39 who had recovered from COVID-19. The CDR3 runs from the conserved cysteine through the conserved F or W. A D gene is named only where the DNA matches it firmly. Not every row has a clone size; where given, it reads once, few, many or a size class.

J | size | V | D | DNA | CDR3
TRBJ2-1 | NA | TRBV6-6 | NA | TGTGCCAGCAGTTACTCGAGCGAGTGGCAGTTCTTC | CASSYSSEWQFF
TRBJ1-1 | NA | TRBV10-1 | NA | TGCGCCAGCAGTGACCGGGACACTGAAGCTTTCTTT | CASSDRDTEAFF
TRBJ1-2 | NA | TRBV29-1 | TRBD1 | TGCAGCGTGTACAGGGGAGGAGTCCCTAACTATGGCTACACCTTC | CSVYRGGVPNYGYTF
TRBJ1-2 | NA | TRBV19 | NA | TGTGCCAGTAGTGCCCGACAGATTCCTAACTATGGCTACACCTTC | CASSARQIPNYGYTF
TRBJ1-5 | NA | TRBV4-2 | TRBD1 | TGTGCCAGCAGCCCAGGGGGATCCGGCAATCAGCCCCAGCATTTT | CASSPGGSGNQPQHF
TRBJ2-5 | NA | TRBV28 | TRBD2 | TGTGCCAGCAGCCTGGGACTAGCGGGAGCTCAGACCCAGTACTTC | CASSLGLAGAQTQYF
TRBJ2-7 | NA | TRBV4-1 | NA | TGCGCCAGCAGCCAAGAAAAGGGGGTCGACCTACTGGTCTACGAGCAGTACTTC | CASSQEKGVDLLVYEQYF
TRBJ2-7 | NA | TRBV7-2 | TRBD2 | TGTGCCAGCAGCTTACGGGACTACAAAACCTACGAGCAGTACTTC | CASSLRDYKTYEQYF
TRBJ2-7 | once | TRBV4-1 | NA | TGCGCCAGCAGCCAAGACGACGAGCAGTACTTC | CASSQDDEQYF
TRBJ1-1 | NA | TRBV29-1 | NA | TGCAGCGTTGAAGATCGCCCAGGGATCTATTCCACTGAAGCTTTCTTT | CSVEDRPGIYSTEAFF
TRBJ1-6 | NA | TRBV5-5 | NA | TGTGCCAGCAGCTCCCCGGGTGAGAATTCACCCCTCCACTTT | CASSSPGENSPLHF
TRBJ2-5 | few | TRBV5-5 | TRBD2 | TGTGCCAGCAGCCGTTCTAGCGGGAGGGCCTTGTGGATGGAGACCCAGTACTTC | CASSRSSGRALWMETQYF
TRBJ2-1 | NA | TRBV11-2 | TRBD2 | TGTGCCAGCAGCTCGGGACTAGCTAGCAATGAGCAGTTCTTC | CASSSGLASNEQFF
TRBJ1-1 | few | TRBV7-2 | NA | TGTGCCAGCAGCGCCAATACAGGAAACACTGAAGCTTTCTTT | CASSANTGNTEAFF
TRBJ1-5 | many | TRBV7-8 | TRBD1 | TGTGCCAGCTCCACAGGGGGCGGGTTAGGTCAGCCCCAGCATTTT | CASSTGGGLGQPQHF
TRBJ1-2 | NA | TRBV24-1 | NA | TGTGCCACCAGTGAACAGGGTTGGAATGGCTACACCTTC | CATSEQGWNGYTF
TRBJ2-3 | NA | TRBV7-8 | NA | TGTGCCAGCAGCCCAGGGGCAGATACGCAGTATTTT | CASSPGADTQYF
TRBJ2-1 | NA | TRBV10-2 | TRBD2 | TGCGCCAGTAGACTAGCGGGAAACAATGAGCAGTTCTTC | CASRLAGNNEQFF
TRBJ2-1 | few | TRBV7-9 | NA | TGTGCCAGCAGCTTAGGACAGGGAGGTGAGCAGTTCTTC | CASSLGQGGEQFF
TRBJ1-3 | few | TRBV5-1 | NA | TGCGCCAGCGGGCCAGACCCCTCTGGAAACACCATATATTTT | CASGPDPSGNTIYF